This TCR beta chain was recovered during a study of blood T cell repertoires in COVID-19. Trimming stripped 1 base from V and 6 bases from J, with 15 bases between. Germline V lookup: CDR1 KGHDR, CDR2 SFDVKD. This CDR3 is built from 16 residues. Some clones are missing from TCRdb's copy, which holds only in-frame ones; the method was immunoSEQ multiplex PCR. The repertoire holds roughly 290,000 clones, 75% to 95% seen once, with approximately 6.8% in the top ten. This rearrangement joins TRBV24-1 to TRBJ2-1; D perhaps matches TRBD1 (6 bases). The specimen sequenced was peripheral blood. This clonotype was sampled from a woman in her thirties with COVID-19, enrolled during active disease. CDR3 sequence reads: CATSDFQAGAFNEQFF. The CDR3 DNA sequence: TGTGCCACCAGTGATTTTCAGGCAGGGGCCTTCAATGAGCAGTTCTTC.